This is a list of T cell receptor beta chains from one sample in a study of spatial heterogeneity in lung cancer. TCRdb reanalysed the 5' RACE reads using MiXCR and keeps one entry per CDR3 protein. Among around 23,000 distinct CDR3 sequences listed, around 6.6% were seen once. The sequencing here drew on lung tumor tissue, taken at surgery. The receptors were gathered from a male donor with early-stage non-small cell lung cancer. CDR3s include the opening cysteine and the closing phenylalanine or tryptophan. The order of the fields is D gene, V gene, CDR3 length, J gene, clone size, CDR3 DNA, CDR3 protein. The D gene is left open where the match is weak. Where a row states a size, it is once, few, many or the class of an expanded clone; other rows omit it.

d_gene: NA; v_gene: TRBV7-6; len: 16; j_gene: TRBJ2-2; abundance: many; CDR3nt: TGTGCCAGCAGCGATCCTGGGACCAGGAGGTCCGGGGAGCTGTTTTTT; CDR3aa: CASSDPGTRRSGELFF
d_gene: NA; v_gene: TRBV14; len: 12; j_gene: TRBJ2-7; abundance: many; CDR3nt: TGTGCCAGCAGCCTGTCGCGAAATCGGCAGTACTTC; CDR3aa: CASSLSRNRQYF
d_gene: TRBD1; v_gene: TRBV6-5; len: 15; j_gene: TRBJ2-7; abundance: many; CDR3nt: TGTGCCAGCAGCCTGACCCCGACAGGGTCGTTCGAGCAGTACTTC; CDR3aa: CASSLTPTGSFEQYF
d_gene: NA; v_gene: TRBV7-8; len: 15; j_gene: TRBJ2-7; abundance: NA; CDR3nt: TGTGCCAGCATCGAAAACCGGGACACAGCCTACGAGCAGTACTTC; CDR3aa: CASIENRDTAYEQYF
d_gene: TRBD2; v_gene: TRBV2; len: 14; j_gene: TRBJ2-1; abundance: NA; CDR3nt: TGTGCCAGCTGGGAACTAGCGGGGGGAAATGAGCAGTTCTTC; CDR3aa: CASWELAGGNEQFF
d_gene: NA; v_gene: TRBV5-1; len: 12; j_gene: TRBJ2-3; abundance: many; CDR3nt: TGCGCCAGCAGCCACGAAGGGGATACGCAGTATTTT; CDR3aa: CASSHEGDTQYF
d_gene: TRBD2; v_gene: TRBV29-1; len: 15; j_gene: TRBJ2-3; abundance: few; CDR3nt: TGCAGCGTTGAAAGGCGGGAGGGCCTCACAGATACGCAGTATTTT; CDR3aa: CSVERREGLTDTQYF
d_gene: NA; v_gene: TRBV15; len: 14; j_gene: TRBJ2-5; abundance: many; CDR3nt: TGTGCCACCAGCAGAGATCAGGGCAGGGAGGCCCAGTACTTC; CDR3aa: CATSRDQGREAQYF
d_gene: NA; v_gene: TRBV14; len: 15; j_gene: TRBJ2-6; abundance: NA; CDR3nt: TGTGCCAGCAGCCAATGGGGATCTGGGGCCAACGTCCTGACTTTC; CDR3aa: CASSQWGSGANVLTF
d_gene: TRBD2; v_gene: TRBV6-5; len: 15; j_gene: TRBJ2-7; abundance: many; CDR3nt: TGTGCCAGCAGTTCCCCGGGGGGGGGCTCCTACGAGCAGTACTTC; CDR3aa: CASSSPGGGSYEQYF
d_gene: NA; v_gene: TRBV5-4; len: 15; j_gene: TRBJ2-1; abundance: NA; CDR3nt: TGTGCCAGCAGCTCCCGTTCTAGCTCCTACAATGAGCAGTTCTTC; CDR3aa: CASSSRSSSYNEQFF
d_gene: TRBD1; v_gene: TRBV2; len: 17; j_gene: TRBJ1-1; abundance: NA; CDR3nt: TGTGCCAGCAGGGGGGGACAGGGACGTCTTCAGGGCACTGAAGCTTTCTTT; CDR3aa: CASRGGQGRLQGTEAFF
d_gene: NA; v_gene: TRBV12-3/TRBV12-4; len: 11; j_gene: TRBJ2-3; abundance: medium-sized; CDR3nt: TGTGCCAGCAGCTTGGGGGATACGCAGTATTTT; CDR3aa: CASSLGDTQYF
d_gene: NA; v_gene: TRBV27; len: 12; j_gene: TRBJ1-1; abundance: many; CDR3nt: TGTGCCAGCAGTTTGAGGGGGACTGAAGCTTTCTTT; CDR3aa: CASSLRGTEAFF
d_gene: TRBD1; v_gene: TRBV7-6; len: 17; j_gene: TRBJ2-2; abundance: NA; CDR3nt: TGTGCCAGCAGCTTAACTCCCGACAGGGGGCAAACCGGGGAGCTGTTTTTT; CDR3aa: CASSLTPDRGQTGELFF
d_gene: TRBD1; v_gene: TRBV4-2; len: 16; j_gene: TRBJ2-2; abundance: NA; CDR3nt: TGTGCCAGCAGCCAAGAGAGCACAGGGGGCACCGGGGAGCTGTTTTTT; CDR3aa: CASSQESTGGTGELFF
d_gene: NA; v_gene: TRBV5-1; len: 16; j_gene: TRBJ2-2; abundance: NA; CDR3nt: TGCGCCAGCAGCTTGATACCAGGGCGGGACACCGGGGAGCTGTTTTTT; CDR3aa: CASSLIPGRDTGELFF
d_gene: TRBD2; v_gene: TRBV10-3; len: 15; j_gene: TRBJ2-5; abundance: many; CDR3nt: TGTGCCATCAGTGAGTCGGGACTAGCGAAGGAGACCCAGTACTTC; CDR3aa: CAISESGLAKETQYF
d_gene: TRBD1; v_gene: TRBV6-1; len: 14; j_gene: TRBJ2-7; abundance: NA; CDR3nt: TGTGCCAGCGAATCCGGGACAGTCTACTACGAGCAGTACTTC; CDR3aa: CASESGTVYYEQYF
d_gene: NA; v_gene: TRBV28; len: 13; j_gene: TRBJ2-7; abundance: many; CDR3nt: TGTGCCAGCAGCCAGGGGAGTACCTACGAGCAGTACTTC; CDR3aa: CASSQGSTYEQYF
d_gene: TRBD2; v_gene: TRBV15; len: 16; j_gene: TRBJ2-3; abundance: many; CDR3nt: TGTGCCACCAGCCGCCCCGATAGCGGGAGGTCAGATACGCAGTATTTT; CDR3aa: CATSRPDSGRSDTQYF
d_gene: TRBD2; v_gene: TRBV6-5; len: 17; j_gene: TRBJ2-1; abundance: few; CDR3nt: TGTGCCAGCAGTTCCGCGCGGGGGGGCCGGTCCTACAATGAGCAGTTCTTC; CDR3aa: CASSSARGGRSYNEQFF
d_gene: NA; v_gene: TRBV20-1; len: 15; j_gene: TRBJ2-7; abundance: many; CDR3nt: TGCAGCACCCAATCAGCGGCGTCTAGCTCCTACGAGCAGTACTTC; CDR3aa: CSTQSAASSSYEQYF
d_gene: TRBD2; v_gene: TRBV27; len: 16; j_gene: TRBJ2-1; abundance: medium-sized; CDR3nt: TGTGCCAGCAGTCCCCTCTGGACGGGGGGTCACAATGAGCAGTTCTTC; CDR3aa: CASSPLWTGGHNEQFF
d_gene: NA; v_gene: TRBV9; len: 14; j_gene: TRBJ1-3; abundance: many; CDR3nt: TGTGCCAGCAGCGTAGGAGGACGAGGAAACACCATATATTTT; CDR3aa: CASSVGGRGNTIYF
d_gene: TRBD1; v_gene: TRBV6-1; len: 16; j_gene: TRBJ1-5; abundance: many; CDR3nt: TGTGCCAGCAGTGAACCGGGACAGGGGAAGAATCAGCCCCAGCATTTT; CDR3aa: CASSEPGQGKNQPQHF
d_gene: TRBD2; v_gene: TRBV7-2; len: 14; j_gene: TRBJ2-5; abundance: few; CDR3nt: TGTGCCAGCATTTACGGACTAGCCTCGGAGACCCAGTACTTC; CDR3aa: CASIYGLASETQYF
d_gene: NA; v_gene: TRBV6-1; len: 15; j_gene: TRBJ1-2; abundance: many; CDR3nt: TGTGCCAGCAGTGAAGGCGGCCATGCGGTGGATGGCTACACCTTC; CDR3aa: CASSEGGHAVDGYTF
d_gene: TRBD1; v_gene: TRBV20-1; len: 15; j_gene: TRBJ1-6; abundance: NA; CDR3nt: TGCAGTGCTCCGGGACAGAGCTCCTATAATTCACCCCTCCACTTT; CDR3aa: CSAPGQSSYNSPLHF
d_gene: NA; v_gene: TRBV28; len: 13; j_gene: TRBJ1-1; abundance: many; CDR3nt: TGTGCCAGCAGTCCTCTAGGCCGGGAAGAAGCTTTCTTT; CDR3aa: CASSPLGREEAFF
d_gene: NA; v_gene: TRBV7-8; len: 13; j_gene: TRBJ2-1; abundance: many; CDR3nt: TGTGCCAGCAGCCGCGGGGAGCACAATGAGCAGTTCTTC; CDR3aa: CASSRGEHNEQFF
d_gene: NA; v_gene: TRBV7-2; len: 16; j_gene: TRBJ2-1; abundance: many; CDR3nt: TGTGCCAGCAGTTCTAGCTACGGTAACTCCTACAATGAGCAGTTCTTC; CDR3aa: CASSSSYGNSYNEQFF
d_gene: TRBD1; v_gene: TRBV2; len: 15; j_gene: TRBJ2-2; abundance: many; CDR3nt: TGTGCCAGCAGGCGACAGGGGGCGCGGACCGGGGAGCTGTTTTTT; CDR3aa: CASRRQGARTGELFF
d_gene: NA; v_gene: TRBV28; len: 15; j_gene: TRBJ2-3; abundance: many; CDR3nt: TGTGCCAGCAGCCTCCGGGACACTCGCACAGATACGCAGTATTTT; CDR3aa: CASSLRDTRTDTQYF
d_gene: NA; v_gene: TRBV5-1; len: 15; j_gene: TRBJ2-7; abundance: many; CDR3nt: TGCGCCAGCAGCTTGTTGGGGGGACCCACCTACGAGCAGTACTTC; CDR3aa: CASSLLGGPTYEQYF
d_gene: TRBD2; v_gene: TRBV7-3; len: 14; j_gene: TRBJ2-5; abundance: large; CDR3nt: TGTGCCAGCAGTGTCGGGACTAGCAAAGAGACCCAGTACTTC; CDR3aa: CASSVGTSKETQYF
d_gene: NA; v_gene: TRBV21-1; len: 15; j_gene: TRBJ2-5; abundance: many; CDR3nt: TGTGCCAGCAGCAAAGAAGGGACAGCTAAAGAGACCCAGTACTTC; CDR3aa: CASSKEGTAKETQYF
d_gene: NA; v_gene: TRBV4-1; len: 14; j_gene: TRBJ1-2; abundance: medium-sized; CDR3nt: TGCGCCAGCAGCGAAGACGGCCAGTTCTATGGCTACACCTTC; CDR3aa: CASSEDGQFYGYTF
d_gene: NA; v_gene: TRBV7-2; len: 15; j_gene: TRBJ1-1; abundance: NA; CDR3nt: TGTGCCAGCAAGTACGGACCGGAACGGAACACTGAAGCTTTCTTT; CDR3aa: CASKYGPERNTEAFF
d_gene: NA; v_gene: TRBV28; len: 14; j_gene: TRBJ2-3; abundance: many; CDR3nt: TGTGCCAGCAGTTCCTCCGGAGCGGGAGATACGCAGTATTTT; CDR3aa: CASSSSGAGDTQYF
d_gene: NA; v_gene: TRBV5-1; len: 13; j_gene: TRBJ2-5; abundance: many; CDR3nt: TGCGCCAGCTCCGGGGCATCCCAAGAGACCCAGTACTTC; CDR3aa: CASSGASQETQYF
d_gene: NA; v_gene: TRBV5-8; len: 13; j_gene: TRBJ1-2; abundance: many; CDR3nt: TGTGCCAGCAGCTTATGGACAGACGGTGGCTACACCTTC; CDR3aa: CASSLWTDGGYTF
d_gene: NA; v_gene: TRBV29-1; len: 17; j_gene: TRBJ2-4; abundance: few; CDR3nt: TGCAGCGTTGAAGATTTACGGCAAGTGGCGGCCAAAAACATTCAGTACTTC; CDR3aa: CSVEDLRQVAAKNIQYF
d_gene: NA; v_gene: TRBV3-1; len: 14; j_gene: TRBJ1-1; abundance: large; CDR3nt: TGTGCCAGCAGCCAAGGAATGGGTACCACTGAAGCTTTCTTT; CDR3aa: CASSQGMGTTEAFF
d_gene: TRBD2; v_gene: TRBV7-2; len: 15; j_gene: TRBJ2-4; abundance: NA; CDR3nt: TGTGCCAGCAGCCGGGGACTAGCGGGAGCGAACATTCAGTACTTC; CDR3aa: CASSRGLAGANIQYF
d_gene: NA; v_gene: TRBV5-1; len: 12; j_gene: TRBJ2-5; abundance: many; CDR3nt: TGCGCCAGCAGCCTCCCTGAAGAGACCCAGTACTTC; CDR3aa: CASSLPEETQYF
d_gene: NA; v_gene: TRBV7-8; len: 14; j_gene: TRBJ2-2; abundance: many; CDR3nt: TGTGCCAGCAGTCAATATATGTACACCGGGGAGCTGTTTTTT; CDR3aa: CASSQYMYTGELFF
d_gene: TRBD1; v_gene: TRBV7-9; len: 15; j_gene: TRBJ1-2; abundance: many; CDR3nt: TGTGCCAGCAGCCCCCGGACAGGGTTCTTCTATGGCTACACCTTC; CDR3aa: CASSPRTGFFYGYTF
d_gene: NA; v_gene: TRBV27; len: 21; j_gene: TRBJ2-1; abundance: many; CDR3nt: TGTGCCAGCAGTTACCCGTTTCCTCGAACACCAGGGTCCAGAGAGGGGAATGAGCAGTTCTTC; CDR3aa: CASSYPFPRTPGSREGNEQFF
d_gene: NA; v_gene: TRBV2; len: 13; j_gene: TRBJ1-5; abundance: many; CDR3nt: TGTGCCAGCAGTGCAGGGTCCAATCAGCCCCAGCATTTT; CDR3aa: CASSAGSNQPQHF